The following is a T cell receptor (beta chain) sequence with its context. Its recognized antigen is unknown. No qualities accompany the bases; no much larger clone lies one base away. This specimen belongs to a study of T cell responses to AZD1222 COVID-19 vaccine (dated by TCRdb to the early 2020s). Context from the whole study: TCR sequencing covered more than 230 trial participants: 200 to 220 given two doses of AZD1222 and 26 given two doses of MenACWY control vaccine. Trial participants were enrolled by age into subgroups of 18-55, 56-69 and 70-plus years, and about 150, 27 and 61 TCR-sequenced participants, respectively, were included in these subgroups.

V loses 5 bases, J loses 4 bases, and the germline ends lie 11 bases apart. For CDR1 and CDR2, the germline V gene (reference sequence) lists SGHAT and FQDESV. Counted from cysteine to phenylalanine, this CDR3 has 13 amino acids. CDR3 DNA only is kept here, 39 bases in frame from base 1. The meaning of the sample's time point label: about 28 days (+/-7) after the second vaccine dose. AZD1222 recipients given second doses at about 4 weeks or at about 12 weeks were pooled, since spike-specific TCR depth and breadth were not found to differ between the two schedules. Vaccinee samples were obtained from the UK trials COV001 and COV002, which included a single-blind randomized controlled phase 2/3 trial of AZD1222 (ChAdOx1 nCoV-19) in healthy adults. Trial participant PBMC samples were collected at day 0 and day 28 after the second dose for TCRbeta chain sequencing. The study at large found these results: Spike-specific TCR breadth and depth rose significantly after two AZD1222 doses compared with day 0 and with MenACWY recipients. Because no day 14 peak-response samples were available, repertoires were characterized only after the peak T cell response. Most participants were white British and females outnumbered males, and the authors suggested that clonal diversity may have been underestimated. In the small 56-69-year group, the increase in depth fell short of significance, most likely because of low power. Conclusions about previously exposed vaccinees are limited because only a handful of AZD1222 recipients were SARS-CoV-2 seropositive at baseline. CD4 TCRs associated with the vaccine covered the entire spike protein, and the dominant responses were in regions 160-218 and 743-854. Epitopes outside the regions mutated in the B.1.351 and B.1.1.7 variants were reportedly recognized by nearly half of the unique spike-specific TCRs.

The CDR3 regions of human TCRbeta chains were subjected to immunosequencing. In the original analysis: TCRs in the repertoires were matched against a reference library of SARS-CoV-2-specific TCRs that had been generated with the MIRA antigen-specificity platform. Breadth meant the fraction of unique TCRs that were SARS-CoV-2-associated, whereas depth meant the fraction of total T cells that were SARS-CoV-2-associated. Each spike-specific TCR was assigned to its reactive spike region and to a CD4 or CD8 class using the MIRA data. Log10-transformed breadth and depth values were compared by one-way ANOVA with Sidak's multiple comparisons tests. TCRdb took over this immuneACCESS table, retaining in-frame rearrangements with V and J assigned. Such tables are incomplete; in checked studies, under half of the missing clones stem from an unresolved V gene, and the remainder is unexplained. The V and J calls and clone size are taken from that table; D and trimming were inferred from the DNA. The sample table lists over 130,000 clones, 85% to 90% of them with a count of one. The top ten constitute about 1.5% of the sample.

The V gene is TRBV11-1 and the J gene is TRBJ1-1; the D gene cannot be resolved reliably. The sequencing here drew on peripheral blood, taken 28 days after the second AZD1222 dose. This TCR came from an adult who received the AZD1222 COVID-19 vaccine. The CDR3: CASSPGKFTEAFF. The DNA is TGTGCCAGCAGCCCTGGGAAATTCACTGAAGCTTTCTTT.